This TCR beta chain came from a study of tumor and adjacent non-tumor tissue in lung cancer. The study's findings and limits: Tumor repertoires had a smaller top 100 clone share than normal lung. Tumor TCR diversity, when higher, was linked to shorter survival.

The template was RNA from unsorted bulk tissue. Distant lung tissue was collected more than 3 cm away from the tumor edge. For this clonotype: Its antigen remains unknown.

The library came from three nested PCR rounds adapted from ARM-PCR protocols. From the multiplex PCR reads, TCRdb called clonotypes with MiXCR, one entry per CDR3 protein. This table has about 98,000 distinct CDR3 sequences, approximately 80% appearing once. The CDR3 length is 14 residues. CDR1 is SGHAT, CDR2 FQNNGV, per germline. Sequencing was carried out using distant non-tumor lung tissue. The chain uses TRBV11-2 and TRBJ2-1; D perhaps matches TRBD1 (5 bases). The origin of this receptor is a man between 60 and 70 years old with small cell lung cancer. The CDR3 nucleotides read TGTGCGAGCGAGAAGTGGCAGGGTGACAATGAGCAGTTCTTC. Translating gives CASEKWQGDNEQFF.